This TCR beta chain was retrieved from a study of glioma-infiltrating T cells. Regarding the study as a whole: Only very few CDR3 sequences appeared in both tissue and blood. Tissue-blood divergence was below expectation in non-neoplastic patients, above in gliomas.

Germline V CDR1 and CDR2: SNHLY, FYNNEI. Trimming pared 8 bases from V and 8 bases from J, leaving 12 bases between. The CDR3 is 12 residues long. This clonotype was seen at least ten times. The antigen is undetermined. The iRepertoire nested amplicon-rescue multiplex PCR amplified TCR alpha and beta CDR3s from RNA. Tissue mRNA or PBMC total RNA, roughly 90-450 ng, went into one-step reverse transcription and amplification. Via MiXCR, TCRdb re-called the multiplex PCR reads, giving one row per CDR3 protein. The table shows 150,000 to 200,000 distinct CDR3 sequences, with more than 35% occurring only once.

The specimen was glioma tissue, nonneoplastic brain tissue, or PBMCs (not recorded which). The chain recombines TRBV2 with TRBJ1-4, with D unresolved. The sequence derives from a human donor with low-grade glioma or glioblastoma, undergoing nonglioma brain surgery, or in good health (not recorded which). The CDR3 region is CASGFNWEKLFF. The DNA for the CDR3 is TGTGCCAGCGGATTTAACTGGGAAAAACTGTTTTTT.